This T cell receptor (beta chain) was sequenced in a study of technical replicates of blood from a handful of donors. The V gene lost 6 bases and the J gene lost 3 bases, with 6 bases spanning the gap. The length of the CDR3 is 12 residues. Germline V gives CDR1 MDHEN, CDR2 SYDVKM. The protocol was immunoSEQ multiplex PCR, while the TCRdb copy is restricted to in-frame clones and leaves out a portion. This repertoire shows 65,000 to 85,000 clones, 95% to 98% found once; its top ten account for about 0.15%. The table lists this clone with a count of one. The TCR was taken from a human donor in good health. Sequencing was performed on T cells isolated from PBMCs. V usage is TRBV28 and J usage is TRBJ2-1, with unresolved D. The CDR3 reads CASSRNYNEQFF. The DNA for the CDR3 is TGTGCCAGCAGCAGAAACTACAATGAGCAGTTCTTC. The variable domain in full, with the rest retrieved from reference TRBV28 and TRBJ2-1, is DVKVTQSSRYLVKRTGEKVFLECVQDMDHENMFWYRQDPGLGLRLIYFSYDVKMKEKGDIPEGYSVSREKKERFSLILESASTNQTSMYLCASSRNYNEQFFGPGTRLTVL.